A selection of T cell receptor beta chains follows, all from one sample in a study of T cells in tuberculosis. Sequenced by immunoSEQ multiplex PCR; TCRdb stores in-frame clones only, minus some. The data hold approximately 88,000 clones, with roughly 93% observed a single time. Source material: CD1b-GMM tetramer-negative cells sorted from PBMCs. The source of these receptors is an adult woman with latent tuberculosis. The CDR3 runs from the conserved cysteine through the conserved F or W. Fields, in order: V gene, D gene, J gene, CDR3 DNA, CDR3 protein. D genes are given only for firm matches.

TRBV5-1	-	TRBJ1-4	TGCGCCAGCAGCCATCTTGGACAAAATGAAAAACTGTTTTTT	CASSHLGQNEKLFF
TRBV11-2	TRBD1	TRBJ1-2	TGTGCCAGCAGCTTAACCCGGGACAGGGGCTATGGCTACACCTTC	CASSLTRDRGYGYTF
TRBV7-9	-	TRBJ1-2	TGTGCCAGCAGCTTAGAATTAGGACAGTATTATGGCTACACCTTC	CASSLELGQYYGYTF
TRBV9	-	TRBJ2-1	TGTGCCAGCAGCGTAGATGCCGGGGGCAATGAGCAGTTCTTC	CASSVDAGGNEQFF
TRBV5-4	-	TRBJ2-7	TGTGCCAGCAGCTTGGCACGGGGGGCAGGGACCTACGAGCAGTACTTC	CASSLARGAGTYEQYF
TRBV4-1	-	TRBJ1-6	TGCGCCAGCAGCCACGTATTGGGGGGGGATTCACCCCTCCACTTT	CASSHVLGGDSPLHF
TRBV29-1	-	TRBJ2-3	TGCAGCATATCCAGCGGAACAGATACGCAGTATTTT	CSISSGTDTQYF
TRBV6-6	-	TRBJ2-2	TGTGCCAGCAGCCGACAGGATGGCACCGGGGAGCTGTTTTTT	CASSRQDGTGELFF
TRBV21-1	-	TRBJ1-1	TGTGCCAGCAGCAAAGTAGACAGTTTGAACACTGAAGCTTTCTTT	CASSKVDSLNTEAFF
TRBV5-1	TRBD1	TRBJ2-1	TGCGCCAGCAGCCGCGGACAGGGAGTAAACAATGAGCAGTTCTTC	CASSRGQGVNNEQFF
TRBV4-3	TRBD1	TRBJ1-3	TGCGCCAGCAGCCAAGCGGACAGGGAGGGAAACACCATATATTTT	CASSQADREGNTIYF
TRBV11-2	TRBD2	TRBJ2-3	TGTGCCAGCAGCTTAGATTGGGGGGGGACTAGAAGCACAGATACGCAGTATTTT	CASSLDWGGTRSTDTQYF